These T cell receptor beta chains were read from a single sample in a study of identical twins. TCRdb recomputed calls from the 5' RACE reads with MiXCR, one row per CDR3 protein. The profile shows about 810,000 distinct CDR3 sequences, around an eighth of them singletons. The same data also went into a second study, on yellow fever vaccine responses in identical twins.

The sample was PBMCs. Every receptor here comes from a woman under 30 in good health. Both conserved end residues are part of each CDR3. A D gene is named only where the DNA matches it firmly. The size of a clone is reported for some rows only, either as once, few or many, or as a class for expanded clones.

d_gene: TRBD1; j_gene: TRBJ2-3; len: 15; v_gene: TRBV5-1; abundance: .; CDR3aa: CASRTGGRSTDTQYF; CDR3nt: TGCGCCAGTCGAACAGGGGGACGGAGCACAGATACGCAGTATTTT
d_gene: TRBD1; j_gene: TRBJ1-1; len: 18; v_gene: TRBV20-1; abundance: many; CDR3aa: CSAHISGTGSLMNTEAFF; CDR3nt: TGCAGTGCCCACATTTCCGGGACAGGGTCCCTGATGAACACTGAAGCTTTCTTT
d_gene: .; j_gene: TRBJ1-6; len: 12; v_gene: TRBV6-1; abundance: .; CDR3aa: CASDTANSPLHF; CDR3nt: TGTGCCAGCGACACGGCCAATTCACCCCTCCACTTT
d_gene: .; j_gene: TRBJ1-2; len: 14; v_gene: TRBV4-1; abundance: .; CDR3aa: CASSQGVGNYGYTF; CDR3nt: TGCGCCAGCAGCCAAGGGGTCGGAAACTATGGCTACACCTTC
d_gene: .; j_gene: TRBJ2-5; len: 14; v_gene: TRBV15; abundance: .; CDR3aa: CATSRLLPPETQYF; CDR3nt: TGTGCCACCAGCAGGTTATTGCCCCCAGAGACCCAGTACTTC
d_gene: .; j_gene: TRBJ1-5; len: 15; v_gene: TRBV4-1; abundance: many; CDR3aa: CASSQSQRNNQPQHF; CDR3nt: TGCGCCAGCAGCCAATCACAGCGTAACAATCAGCCCCAGCATTTT
d_gene: .; j_gene: TRBJ2-3; len: 14; v_gene: TRBV12-3/TRBV12-4; abundance: .; CDR3aa: CASSSRRGRDTQYF; CDR3nt: TGTGCCAGCAGCTCACGGAGGGGGAGAGATACGCAGTATTTT
d_gene: .; j_gene: TRBJ1-5; len: 15; v_gene: TRBV7-8; abundance: few; CDR3aa: CASSSTPGSNQPQHF; CDR3nt: TGTGCCAGCAGCTCAACACCTGGGAGCAATCAGCCCCAGCATTTT
d_gene: .; j_gene: TRBJ2-3; len: 15; v_gene: TRBV5-6; abundance: many; CDR3aa: CASSLGSQGTHTQYF; CDR3nt: TGTGCCAGCAGCTTGGGCTCCCAGGGAACACATACGCAGTATTTT
d_gene: TRBD2; j_gene: TRBJ2-5; len: 18; v_gene: TRBV7-6; abundance: once; CDR3aa: CASSPGGLAGSGQATQYF; CDR3nt: TGTGCCAGCAGCCCCGGAGGTCTAGCGGGGAGTGGCCAAGCGACCCAGTACTTC
d_gene: TRBD2; j_gene: TRBJ2-1; len: 14; v_gene: TRBV2; abundance: many; CDR3aa: CASSVASGSYEQFF; CDR3nt: TGTGCCAGCAGTGTGGCTAGCGGGAGCTATGAGCAGTTCTTC
d_gene: .; j_gene: TRBJ1-6; len: 14; v_gene: TRBV7-8; abundance: few; CDR3aa: CASSLRTVNSPLHF; CDR3nt: TGTGCCAGCAGCTTAAGGACGGTAAATTCACCCCTCCACTTT
d_gene: .; j_gene: TRBJ2-3; len: 15; v_gene: TRBV7-6; abundance: .; CDR3aa: CASSFGGGQGDTQYF; CDR3nt: TGTGCCAGCAGCTTTGGAGGGGGCCAGGGAGATACGCAGTATTTT
d_gene: .; j_gene: TRBJ2-1; len: 14; v_gene: TRBV28; abundance: many; CDR3aa: CASSLQGTINEQFF; CDR3nt: TGTGCCAGCAGTTTACAGGGGACTATCAATGAGCAGTTCTTC
d_gene: TRBD2; j_gene: TRBJ2-1; len: 18; v_gene: TRBV14; abundance: .; CDR3aa: CASSDSYASGRRGGEQFF; CDR3nt: TGTGCCAGCTCCGACTCCTACGCTAGCGGGAGGCGCGGGGGTGAGCAGTTCTTC
d_gene: .; j_gene: TRBJ2-3; len: 16; v_gene: TRBV15; abundance: many; CDR3aa: CATSSLLAEGTDTQYF; CDR3nt: TGTGCCACCAGCAGCCTACTAGCTGAAGGCACAGATACGCAGTATTTT
d_gene: TRBD1; j_gene: TRBJ2-7; len: 13; v_gene: TRBV20-1; abundance: .; CDR3aa: CSARGQGAHEQYF; CDR3nt: TGCAGTGCTAGAGGTCAGGGGGCGCACGAGCAGTACTTC
d_gene: TRBD2; j_gene: TRBJ2-2; len: 15; v_gene: TRBV15; abundance: .; CDR3aa: CATSRGGGATGELFF; CDR3nt: TGTGCCACCAGCAGAGGCGGGGGGGCTACCGGGGAGCTGTTTTTT
d_gene: .; j_gene: TRBJ2-7; len: 14; v_gene: TRBV12-3/TRBV12-4; abundance: .; CDR3aa: CASTLRGSSYEQYF; CDR3nt: TGTGCCAGCACCCTGAGGGGGAGTTCCTACGAGCAGTACTTC
d_gene: .; j_gene: TRBJ2-3; len: 10; v_gene: TRBV7-9; abundance: few; CDR3aa: CAVQGDTQYF; CDR3nt: TGTGCCGTACAGGGAGATACGCAGTATTTT
d_gene: .; j_gene: TRBJ1-4; len: 12; v_gene: TRBV2; abundance: .; CDR3aa: CASEPGNEKLFF; CDR3nt: TGTGCCAGCGAGCCGGGTAATGAAAAACTGTTTTTT
d_gene: .; j_gene: TRBJ2-1; len: 12; v_gene: TRBV29-1; abundance: few; CDR3aa: CSVSMNWNEQFF; CDR3nt: TGCAGCGTTTCTATGAATTGGAATGAGCAGTTCTTC
d_gene: .; j_gene: TRBJ2-3; len: 11; v_gene: TRBV20-1; abundance: few; CDR3aa: CSADQLDTQYF; CDR3nt: TGCAGTGCCGACCAGCTAGATACGCAGTATTTT
d_gene: .; j_gene: TRBJ2-2; len: 16; v_gene: TRBV5-1; abundance: .; CDR3aa: CASSSGGDLFTGELFF; CDR3nt: TGCGCCAGCAGCTCCGGAGGGGACTTATTCACCGGGGAGCTGTTTTTT
d_gene: .; j_gene: TRBJ2-5; len: 15; v_gene: TRBV15; abundance: many; CDR3aa: CATSSGGVYQETQYF; CDR3nt: TGTGCCACCAGCAGTGGGGGCGTCTACCAAGAGACCCAGTACTTC
d_gene: TRBD1; j_gene: TRBJ2-1; len: 15; v_gene: TRBV24-1; abundance: many; CDR3aa: CATSDLSDRVDEQFF; CDR3nt: TGTGCCACCAGTGATTTGTCCGACAGGGTCGATGAGCAGTTCTTC
d_gene: .; j_gene: TRBJ1-6; len: 19; v_gene: TRBV12-3/TRBV12-4; abundance: .; CDR3aa: CASIRSGRGLSSYNSPLHF; CDR3nt: TGTGCCAGCATCCGTTCGGGCAGGGGCTTAAGCTCCTATAATTCACCCCTCCACTTT
d_gene: TRBD2; j_gene: TRBJ2-3; len: 15; v_gene: TRBV9; abundance: few; CDR3aa: CASSSSGPLGDTQYF; CDR3nt: TGTGCCAGCAGCTCTAGCGGGCCCCTCGGGGATACGCAGTATTTT
d_gene: .; j_gene: TRBJ2-5; len: 11; v_gene: TRBV10-3; abundance: many; CDR3aa: CAISDMETQYF; CDR3nt: TGTGCCATCAGTGACATGGAGACCCAGTACTTC
d_gene: .; j_gene: TRBJ2-6; len: 18; v_gene: TRBV9; abundance: .; CDR3aa: CASSVVGGRYSGANVLTF; CDR3nt: TGTGCCAGCAGCGTAGTTGGCGGGCGCTACTCTGGGGCCAACGTCCTGACTTTC
d_gene: .; j_gene: TRBJ2-5; len: 15; v_gene: TRBV4-2; abundance: .; CDR3aa: CASSQDWAGQETQYF; CDR3nt: TGTGCCAGCAGCCAAGATTGGGCAGGTCAAGAGACCCAGTACTTC
d_gene: TRBD1; j_gene: TRBJ2-7; len: 13; v_gene: TRBV7-9; abundance: once; CDR3aa: CASSSWDRREQYF; CDR3nt: TGTGCCAGCAGCTCATGGGACAGGCGCGAGCAGTACTTC
d_gene: .; j_gene: TRBJ2-1; len: 15; v_gene: TRBV29-1; abundance: few; CDR3aa: CSVGQGTVLYNEQFF; CDR3nt: TGCAGCGTTGGGCAGGGAACGGTTTTGTACAATGAGCAGTTCTTC
d_gene: TRBD2; j_gene: TRBJ2-1; len: 16; v_gene: TRBV6-4; abundance: .; CDR3aa: CASSATSAGSLNEQFF; CDR3nt: TGTGCCAGCAGTGCAACTAGCGCGGGGTCGCTCAATGAGCAGTTCTTC
d_gene: .; j_gene: TRBJ2-1; len: 13; v_gene: TRBV6-5; abundance: .; CDR3aa: CASSYTGSNEQFF; CDR3nt: TGTGCCAGCAGTTACACAGGCTCCAATGAGCAGTTCTTC
d_gene: .; j_gene: TRBJ1-1; len: 12; v_gene: TRBV7-2; abundance: many; CDR3aa: CASSLVGFEAFF; CDR3nt: TGTGCCAGCAGCTTAGTTGGCTTTGAAGCTTTCTTT
d_gene: .; j_gene: TRBJ2-3; len: 13; v_gene: TRBV5-1; abundance: few; CDR3aa: CASSLQRGDTQYF; CDR3nt: TGCGCCAGCAGCTTGCAACGGGGGGATACGCAGTATTTT
d_gene: .; j_gene: TRBJ2-7; len: 11; v_gene: TRBV24-1; abundance: .; CDR3aa: CATSRGHEQYF; CDR3nt: TGTGCCACCAGTCGAGGGCACGAGCAGTACTTC
d_gene: .; j_gene: TRBJ1-6; len: 13; v_gene: TRBV5-1; abundance: .; CDR3aa: CASSLDLFSPLHF; CDR3nt: TGCGCCAGCAGCTTGGATTTATTTTCACCCCTCCACTTT
d_gene: .; j_gene: TRBJ2-1; len: 12; v_gene: TRBV28; abundance: .; CDR3aa: CATRGVGHEQFF; CDR3nt: TGTGCCACCCGAGGGGTTGGGCATGAGCAGTTCTTC
d_gene: TRBD1; j_gene: TRBJ1-1; len: 15; v_gene: TRBV12-3/TRBV12-4; abundance: many; CDR3aa: CASSPRQGANTEAFF; CDR3nt: TGTGCCAGCAGTCCCAGACAGGGGGCGAACACTGAAGCTTTCTTT
d_gene: .; j_gene: TRBJ2-2; len: 14; v_gene: TRBV3-1; abundance: few; CDR3aa: CASRSGTLTGELFF; CDR3nt: TGTGCCAGCAGATCCGGGACCCTCACCGGGGAGCTGTTTTTT
d_gene: TRBD1; j_gene: TRBJ2-5; len: 14; v_gene: TRBV20-1; abundance: .; CDR3aa: CSASPGTAQETKYF; CDR3nt: TGCAGTGCTAGTCCGGGGACAGCTCAAGAGACCAAGTACTTC
d_gene: TRBD1; j_gene: TRBJ1-1; len: 14; v_gene: TRBV29-1; abundance: many; CDR3aa: CSVTQGARGTEAFF; CDR3nt: TGCAGCGTCACTCAGGGGGCCAGGGGCACTGAAGCTTTCTTT
d_gene: .; j_gene: TRBJ2-7; len: 15; v_gene: TRBV29-1; abundance: many; CDR3aa: CSVGDVKSTRYEQYF; CDR3nt: TGCAGCGTTGGAGATGTGAAGAGCACCAGGTACGAGCAGTACTTC
d_gene: TRBD1; j_gene: TRBJ1-4; len: 16; v_gene: TRBV28; abundance: .; CDR3aa: CASRYSPGQGNEKLFF; CDR3nt: TGTGCCAGCCGATATTCACCGGGACAGGGTAATGAAAAACTGTTTTTT
d_gene: .; j_gene: TRBJ1-5; len: 16; v_gene: TRBV6-2/TRBV6-3; abundance: .; CDR3aa: CASSYLGLGSNQPQHF; CDR3nt: TGTGCCAGCAGTTACTTGGGTTTAGGGAGCAATCAGCCCCAGCATTTT
d_gene: .; j_gene: TRBJ2-3; len: 13; v_gene: TRBV6-4; abundance: once; CDR3aa: CASSDSVTDTQYF; CDR3nt: TGTGCCAGCAGTGACTCGGTGACAGATACGCAGTATTTT
d_gene: TRBD1; j_gene: TRBJ2-2; len: 13; v_gene: TRBV6-1; abundance: .; CDR3aa: CAGGQGLTGELFF; CDR3nt: TGTGCCGGGGGACAGGGTTTAACCGGGGAGCTGTTTTTT
d_gene: .; j_gene: TRBJ1-5; len: 17; v_gene: TRBV27; abundance: .; CDR3aa: CASSLGGEAYSNQPQHF; CDR3nt: TGTGCCAGCAGTTTAGGGGGGGAGGCCTATAGCAATCAGCCCCAGCATTTT
d_gene: .; j_gene: TRBJ2-5; len: 15; v_gene: TRBV12-3/TRBV12-4; abundance: few; CDR3aa: CASSFVVWYEETQYF; CDR3nt: TGTGCCAGCAGTTTTGTAGTGTGGTATGAAGAGACCCAGTACTTC
d_gene: TRBD2; j_gene: TRBJ2-5; len: 15; v_gene: TRBV28; abundance: .; CDR3aa: CASNLSGGSRETQYF; CDR3nt: TGTGCCAGCAACCTTAGCGGGGGGTCGAGGGAGACCCAGTACTTC
d_gene: TRBD2; j_gene: TRBJ2-1; len: 17; v_gene: TRBV18; abundance: .; CDR3aa: CASSPTGTSGRHNEQFF; CDR3nt: TGTGCCAGCTCACCCACCGGGACTAGCGGGAGGCACAATGAGCAGTTCTTC
d_gene: .; j_gene: TRBJ2-3; len: 15; v_gene: TRBV15; abundance: .; CDR3aa: CATSTWAGNTDTQYF; CDR3nt: TGTGCCACCAGCACCTGGGCGGGAAACACAGATACGCAGTATTTT
d_gene: .; j_gene: TRBJ2-7; len: 14; v_gene: TRBV3-1; abundance: .; CDR3aa: CASSQGTSTYEQYF; CDR3nt: TGTGCCAGCAGCCAAGGAACCTCCACCTACGAGCAGTACTTC
d_gene: .; j_gene: TRBJ1-1; len: 15; v_gene: TRBV19; abundance: .; CDR3aa: CASSMVPALNTEAFF; CDR3nt: TGTGCCAGTAGTATGGTACCAGCCCTTAACACTGAAGCTTTCTTT
d_gene: .; j_gene: TRBJ2-1; len: 14; v_gene: TRBV12-3/TRBV12-4; abundance: many; CDR3aa: CASSFGGMVNEQFF; CDR3nt: TGTGCCAGCAGTTTTGGCGGAATGGTCAATGAGCAGTTCTTC
d_gene: TRBD1; j_gene: TRBJ1-2; len: 14; v_gene: TRBV2; abundance: once; CDR3aa: CASSGGQSNYGYTF; CDR3nt: TGTGCCAGCAGTGGGGGACAGTCAAACTATGGCTACACCTTC